The clone carrying this T cell receptor beta chain was picked up many times. What was amplified from RNA transcripts were TCR beta CDR3 regions. HTBI primers were used for first-round RT-PCR of the TCR CDR3. TCRdb recomputed calls from the multiplex PCR reads with MiXCR, one row per CDR3 protein. The data hold 370,000 or so distinct CDR3 sequences, with approximately 14% observed a single time. Diagnostic assessment was based on clinical symptoms, serum thyroxine and TRAb, thyroid ultrasound and orbital computed tomography. Any symptoms of ophthalmopathy came after the first hyperthyroidism diagnosis, from which the blood sample dates. V was pared by 5 bases and J by 0 bases, with 11 bases between. CDR1 and CDR2 from the germline V gene are MDHEN and SYDVKM. CDR3 length: 14 residues. This specimen comes from a study of T cells in Graves' hyperthyroidism and ophthalmopathy.

J is TRBJ2-7 and V is TRBV28; D is unclear. This TCR was sampled from a woman aged 18-29 years with Graves' hyperthyroidism that later progressed to Graves' ophthalmopathy. The sample was blood. Here the CDR3 DNA reads TGTGCCAGCAGTCCCAGCTTATTCTCCTACGAGCAGTACTTC. Translating it yields CASSPSLFSYEQYF.